This T cell receptor (beta chain) was captured by sequencing in a study of T-cell reconstitution after alpha-beta-depleted transplantation in children. The CDR3 has 15 residues. The germline V gene has CDR1 DFQATT and CDR2 SNEGSKA (reference sequence). Trimming took 6 bases from V and 2 from J; bases not matched to a gene: 9. Preparation of the TCRbeta library was carried out with unique molecular identifiers. TCRdb itself ran the PCR reads through MiXCR, one entry per CDR3 protein. This table holds 540,000 or so distinct CDR3 sequences, roughly 23% found once. This clonotype was observed a handful of times. Its cognate antigen is unknown. Study observations and caveats: When one year had passed after transplant, most T-cell counts and diversity came from newly produced T cells.

The chain recombines TRBV20-1 with TRBJ2-3; 9 nucleotides line up with TRBD1. Material: PBMCs, mostly from graft donor cells, obtained 360 days after TCRalphabeta/CD19-depleted stem cell transplant. The TCR comes from a boy under three years old who had a stem cell transplant for acute myeloid leukemia, so the T cells may come from the graft donor. CDR3 sequence: CSAEAGQGSTDTQYF. The CDR3 DNA is TGCAGTGCGGAAGCCGGACAGGGGTCCACAGATACGCAGTATTTT.